This T cell receptor beta chain was captured by sequencing in a study of response to subunit inactivated influenza vaccine. Study conclusions and caveats: Researchers suggested that each seasonal influenza vaccination recruits few new T cells.

In TCRdb, the RT-PCR reads were re-called with MiXCR into one record per CDR3 protein. Of roughly 700,000 distinct CDR3 sequences listed, approximately 15% are singletons. This clonotype was seen a few times. What it binds is unknown. This CDR3 has 13 amino acids. Germline V gene data show CDR1 as DFQATT and CDR2 as SNEGSKA (reference sequence). The receptor was derived from a man aged 50 to 60 who received an inactivated influenza vaccine. The source material was PBMCs from blood, sampled 11 to 12 days after vaccination. The chain couples TRBV20-1 to TRBJ2-3, with D perhaps matching TRBD1 (5 bases). CDR3 loop: CNPGGASTDTQYF. CDR3 bases: TGCAACCCGGGTGGGGCTAGCACAGATACGCAGTATTTT.